This TCR beta chain was documented in a study of shared clonotypes between healthy human individuals. It was CD45RO-negative cells, positively selected for CCR7, that made up naive CD8 cells, with terminally differentiated effector memory CD45RA+ cells excluded. All donors were healthy HIV-negative adults lacking recent acute infections or vaccinations. Germline CDR1 reads MDHEN; CDR2 reads SYDVKM. This CDR3 is 13 amino acids long. Trimming took off 8 bases at V and 0 bases at J, with 10 bases between the two ends. Running of the assay took place at deep level. Assay: immunoSEQ multiplex PCR; the TCRdb copy retains only in-frame clones and omits some. The table includes about 1,800,000 clones, roughly 94% detected once.

This TCR derives from a man younger than 35 in good health. The sequenced sample consisted of naive CD8+ T cells sorted from blood. The chain is built from TRBV28 and TRBJ1-2; D unresolved. The CDR3 spells CASRELANYGYTF. In nucleotides, the CDR3 is TGTGCCAGCCGGGAGTTAGCTAACTATGGCTACACCTTC.